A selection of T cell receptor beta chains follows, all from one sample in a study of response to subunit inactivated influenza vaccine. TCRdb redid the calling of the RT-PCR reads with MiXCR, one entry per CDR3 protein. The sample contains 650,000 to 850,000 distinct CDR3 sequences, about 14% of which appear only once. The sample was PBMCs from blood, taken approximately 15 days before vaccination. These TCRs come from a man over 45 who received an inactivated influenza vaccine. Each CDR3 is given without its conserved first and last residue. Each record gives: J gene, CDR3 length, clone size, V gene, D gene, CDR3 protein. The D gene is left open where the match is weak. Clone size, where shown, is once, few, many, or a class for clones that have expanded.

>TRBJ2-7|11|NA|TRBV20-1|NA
SATGPSSYEQY
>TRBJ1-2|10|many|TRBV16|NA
ASSQNNYGYT
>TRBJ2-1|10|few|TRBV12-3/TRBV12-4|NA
ASSLSVNEQF
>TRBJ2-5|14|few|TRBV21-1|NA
ASSKVRGARYETQY
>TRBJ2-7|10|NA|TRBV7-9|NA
TSSLGKYEQY
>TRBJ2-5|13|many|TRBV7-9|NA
ASNPGSVRAETQY
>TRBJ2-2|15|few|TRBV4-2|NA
ASSQDLNYGLTGELF
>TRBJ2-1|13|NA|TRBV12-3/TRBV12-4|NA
ASSFVLGVYNEQF
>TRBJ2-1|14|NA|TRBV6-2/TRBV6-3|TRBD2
ASSYSAGDTYNEQF
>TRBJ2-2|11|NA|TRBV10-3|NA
AISEPTIGELF
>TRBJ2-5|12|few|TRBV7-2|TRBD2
ASSFATSGGTQY
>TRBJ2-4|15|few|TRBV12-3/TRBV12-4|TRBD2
ASSAPGLAGGGGIQY
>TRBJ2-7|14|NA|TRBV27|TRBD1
ASSFSGTGATYEQY
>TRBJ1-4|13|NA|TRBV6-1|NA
ASSLDSSQNEKLF
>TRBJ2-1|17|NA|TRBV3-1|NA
ASSQARGIASTKSNEQF
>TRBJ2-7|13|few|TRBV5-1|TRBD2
ASSPQRGGTYEQY
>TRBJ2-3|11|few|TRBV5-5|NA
ACFQEATDTQY
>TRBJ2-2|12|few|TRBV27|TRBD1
ASSPGQGIGELF
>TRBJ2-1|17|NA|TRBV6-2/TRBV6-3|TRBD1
ASSYRGQGALRSYNEQF
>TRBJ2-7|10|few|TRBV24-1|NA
ATSARDYEQY
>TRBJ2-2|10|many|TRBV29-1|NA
SVAHRAGELF
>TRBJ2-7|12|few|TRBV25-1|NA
ASSRRGSAYEQY
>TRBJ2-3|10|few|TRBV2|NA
ASSAREHTQY
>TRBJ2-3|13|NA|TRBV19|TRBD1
ASSLRQGNADTQY
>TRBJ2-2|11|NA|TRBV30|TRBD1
AWSQGPAGELF
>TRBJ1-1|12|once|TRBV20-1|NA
SAEGTTFSTEAF
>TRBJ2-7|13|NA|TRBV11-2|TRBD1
ASSLQDRAFYEQY
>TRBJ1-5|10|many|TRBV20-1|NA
SARPNNQPQH
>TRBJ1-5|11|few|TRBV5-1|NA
ASRAAGNQPQH
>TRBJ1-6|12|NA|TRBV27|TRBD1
ASRRDRGLTPLH
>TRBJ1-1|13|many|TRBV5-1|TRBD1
ASSFSQGPGTEAF
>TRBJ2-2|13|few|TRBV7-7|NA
ASSPAGTPTGELF
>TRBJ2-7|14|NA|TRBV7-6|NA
ASSSTTGLLGYEQY
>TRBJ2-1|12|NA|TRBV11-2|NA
ASSSLDGYNEQF
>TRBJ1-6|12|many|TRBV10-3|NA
AIRPGAADSPLH
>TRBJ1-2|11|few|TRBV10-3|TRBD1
AIMGQSLYGYT
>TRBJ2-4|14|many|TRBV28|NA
ASKTQGILAKNIQY
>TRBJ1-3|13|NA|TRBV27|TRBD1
ASSLEYRGVNTIY
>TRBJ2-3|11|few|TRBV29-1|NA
SASGTTADTQY
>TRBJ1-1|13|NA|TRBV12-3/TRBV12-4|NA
ASSLNRALNTEAF
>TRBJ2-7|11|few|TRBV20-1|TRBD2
SVGGGSTYEQY
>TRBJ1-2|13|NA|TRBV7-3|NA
ASSPFGGLSYGYT
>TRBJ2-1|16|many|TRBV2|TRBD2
ASVGASGPPSSYNEQF
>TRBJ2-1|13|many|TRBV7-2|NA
ASSLTGTSYNEQF
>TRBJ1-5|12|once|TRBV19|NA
ASSIADSDQPQH
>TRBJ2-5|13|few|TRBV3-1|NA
ASSPGGLGRETQY
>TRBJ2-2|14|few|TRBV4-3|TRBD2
ASSQDFRLATGELF
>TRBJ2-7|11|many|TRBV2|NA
ASSEQGTYEQY
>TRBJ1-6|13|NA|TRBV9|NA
ASSVGPGYNSPLH
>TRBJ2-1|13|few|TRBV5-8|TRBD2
ASSFILAGGFEQF
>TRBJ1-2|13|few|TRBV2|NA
ASSELRRGTEGYT